These 17 T cell receptor beta chains originate from one sample sequenced in a study of blood T cell repertoires in COVID-19. Profiled with immunoSEQ multiplex PCR; TCRdb holds only in-frame clones, not every one. Of roughly 120,000 clones listed, more than 75% are singletons. Sample: peripheral blood. Every receptor here comes from a woman aged 50 to 65 with acute or convalescent COVID-19.

This chain uses TRBV6-5 with TRBJ2-7; 15 bases match TRBD2. The ends lost 2 bases at V and 6 bases at J; junction bases unmatched: 5. The CDR3 runs 16 residues. Germline lookup yields CDR1 MNHEY and CDR2 SVGAGI. The CDR3 loop is CASSYGLAGGPSEQYF. In DNA, the CDR3 is TGTGCCAGCAGTTACGGACTAGCGGGAGGGCCGTCCGAGCAGTACTTC.

The chain couples TRBV18 to TRBJ2-3; 14 bases align to TRBD2. V dropped 3 bases and J dropped 1; count of bases not matched to a gene: 6. Looked up from germline, CDR1 is KGHSH and CDR2 is LQKENI. CDR3 length: 18 residues. The CDR3 sequence is CASSPPGLAGARTDTQYF. In DNA, the CDR3 is TGTGCCAGCTCACCCCCGGGACTAGCGGGAGCCCGCACAGATACGCAGTATTTT.

This chain uses TRBV25-1 with TRBJ2-3; 8 bases match TRBD1. From germline, CDR1 is MGHDK and CDR2 SYGVNS. The CDR3 is 14 residues long. Trimming cost V 2 bases and J 8 bases; bases outside gene matches: 6. The CDR3 DNA reads as TGTGCCAGCAGTGAAGACAGGGGCGCAATTACGCAGTATTTT. Amino acid sequence: CASSEDRGAITQYF.

The chain couples TRBV15 to TRBJ1-4; possible D gene TRBD1, 5 bases. The germline V gene has CDR1 LNHNV and CDR2 YYDKDF (reference sequence). V lost 7 bases, J lost 3 bases, and 15 bases lay in between. This CDR3 region has 15 residues. The CDR3 DNA is TGTGCCACCATCCTGGGGGGGGAGCCTAATGAAAAACTGTTTTTT. As protein: CATILGGEPNEKLFF.

The chain links TRBV7-8 to TRBJ2-1, with 12 positions matching TRBD2. Germline CDR1 and CDR2: SGHVS and FQNEAQ. This CDR3 is built from 20 residues. J was trimmed by 5 bases and V by 5 bases; bases with no gene match: 19. Here the CDR3 reads CASSLGGWRLAGVGDNEQFF. For the CDR3, the DNA is TGTGCCAGCAGCCTCGGCGGGTGGCGACTAGCGGGAGTCGGGGACAATGAGCAGTTCTTC. The full variable domain, in which reference TRBV7-8 and TRBJ2-1 provide the parts outside the CDR3, is GAGVSQSPRYKVAKRGQDVALRCDPISGHVSLFWYQQALGQGPEFLTYFQNEAQLDKSGLPSDRFFAERPEGSVSTLKIQRTQQEDSAVYLCASSLGGWRLAGVGDNEQFFGPGTRLTVL.

This chain links TRBV29-1 with TRBJ2-7; 8 nucleotides match TRBD1. The J segment lost 2 bases and the V segment lost 6 bases, leaving 9 bases of the junction unmatched. CDR3 length: 14 residues. CDR1 is SQVTM and CDR2 is ANQGSEA in the germline V gene. CDR3 loop: CSVRTGWSTYEQYF. The CDR3 nucleotides are TGCAGCGTGCGGACAGGGTGGAGTACCTACGAGCAGTACTTC.

The chain has TRBV5-1 and TRBJ2-7; weak D call: TRBD1 (6 bases). V was shortened by 4 bases and J by 2 bases, with 13 bases between the two germline ends. This CDR3 region has 14 residues. The V gene's germline CDR1 is SGHRS and CDR2 YFSETQ. CDR3 sequence reads: CASSPVTGPYEQYF. The CDR3 bases are TGCGCCAGCAGCCCAGTGACAGGCCCCTACGAGCAGTACTTC.

This clone was observed once. Distinct nucleotide sequences in the sample also encode this CDR3. This chain uses TRBV5-1 with TRBJ2-7, with a weak D call TRBD1 (6 bases). Germline values: CDR1 SGHRS, CDR2 YFSETQ. CDR3 length: 12 residues. V dropped 4 bases and J dropped 4 bases, with 9 bases sitting between them. The CDR3 sequence is CASSGQGYEQYF. The CDR3 nucleotides read TGCGCCAGCAGCGGCCAGGGGTACGAGCAGTACTTC.

This chain links TRBV28 with TRBJ1-1; D perhaps matches TRBD1 (6 bases). Germline CDR1 MDHEN, CDR2 SYDVKM. V lost 4 bases to trimming and J lost 5 bases, with 14 bases between them. This CDR3 has 14 amino acids. CDR3 DNA: TGTGCCAGCAGTTCCCCTGGACAGACTACTGAAGCTTTCTTT. Amino acids: CASSSPGQTTEAFF.

The rearrangement links TRBV6-5 to TRBJ1-1; no reliable D call. The V gene lost 6 bases and the J gene lost 0 bases, with 8 bases spanning the gap. The CDR3 spans 13 residues. Germline V gives CDR1 MNHEY, CDR2 SVGAGI. In DNA form, the CDR3 reads TGTGCCAGCAGGCGAACGATGAACACTGAAGCTTTCTTT. Translating it yields CASRRTMNTEAFF.

V usage is TRBV10-1 and J usage is TRBJ2-7; tentatively, D is TRBD1 (8 bases). This CDR3 has 14 amino acids. The germline CDR1 and CDR2 sequences are WNHNN and SYGVQD (reference sequence). Trimming shortened V by 7 bases and J by 2 bases, and 15 bases separated the two germline ends. The chain's CDR3 is CASIGGDRTYEQYF. CDR3 bases: TGCGCCAGCATTGGGGGGGACAGGACCTACGAGCAGTACTTC.

The J gene is TRBJ2-6, the V gene TRBV27; 10 nucleotides align to TRBD1. Germline lookup yields CDR1 MNHEY and CDR2 SMNVEV (reference sequence). Trimming cost V 5 bases and J 3 bases; bases outside gene matches: 7. The CDR3 consists of 17 residues. The CDR3 DNA sequence: TGTGCCAGCAGTCTCCGGGACAGGGGCATTGGGGCCAACGTCCTGACTTTC. Protein product: CASSLRDRGIGANVLTF.

The count of this clone is one. The chain is built from TRBV7-2 and TRBJ2-1, with TRBD2 matching over 8 bases. CDR3 length: 15 amino acids. V gave up 3 bases and J gave up 7 bases; unmatched junction bases: 8. Germline CDR1 SGHTA, CDR2 FQGNSA. Written as DNA, the CDR3 is TGTGCCAGCAGCTTGGGTCTAGCGGGCTTTAATGAGCAGTTCTTC. Amino acids: CASSLGLAGFNEQFF.

This sequence joins TRBV5-1 and TRBJ1-3; no clear D gene. This CDR3 spans 14 amino acids. Trimming cost V 4 bases and J 1 base, with 9 bases left between them. In germline, CDR1 is SGHRS, CDR2 YFSETQ. This CDR3 reads CASSHGDSGNTIYF. DNA of the CDR3: TGCGCCAGCAGCCACGGGGATTCTGGAAACACCATATATTTT.

The chain links TRBV6-2 or TRBV6-3 to TRBJ2-1; 7 positions agree with TRBD2. CDR1 is MNHEY and CDR2 is SVGEGT in the germline V gene. The CDR3 length is 16 residues. The junction had 11 bases not matched to a gene; V was cut back by 4 bases and J by 5 bases. CDR3 loop: CASSLGLSGKHNEQFF. The DNA of the CDR3 is TGTGCCAGCAGTTTGGGTCTGAGCGGGAAGCACAATGAGCAGTTCTTC.

The CDR3 sequence: CASSFSRSRGIPEAFF. DNA for the CDR3: TGTGCCAGCAGCTTTAGCAGGTCACGAGGGATCCCTGAAGCTTTCTTT. The chain carries TRBV7-9 and TRBJ1-1; D gene uncertain. This CDR3 is 16 amino acids long. V was cut by 3 bases and J by 6 bases, with 20 bases left in between. Germline CDR1 is SEHNR and CDR2 is FQNEAQ (reference sequence).

The gene calls are TRBV7-9 and TRBJ2-3; D unresolved. Germline CDR1 SEHNR, CDR2 FQNEAQ (reference sequence). Trimming shortened V by 5 bases and J by 5 bases, and 8 bases separated the two germline ends. The CDR3 is made up of 12 amino acids. CDR3 protein: CASSPGRDTQYF. The CDR3 bases are TGTGCCAGCAGCCCCGGTAGAGATACGCAGTATTTT.